This T cell receptor (beta chain) derives from a study of beta chain features in type 1 diabetes. About the research overall: Similarity in age, gender and cell yields was seen between patients and healthy donors.

Sequenced material consisted of expressed TCRB transcripts (all of the isolated RNA was reverse transcribed). The data were produced by immunoSEQ multiplex PCR, yet TCRdb's version contains in-frame clones alone and is incomplete. The sample yields over 25,000 clones, about 45% seen once. As regards this clone: Its antigen is still unknown.

Germline CDR1 reads SGHNT; CDR2 reads YENEEA. Trimming pared 5 bases from V and 1 base from J, leaving 17 bases between. This CDR3 has 16 amino acids. Findings and caveats of the study: Researchers could not determine here whether HLA type influences TCRB rearrangement. Among all four CD4+ subsets, Type 1 diabetes patients had TCRB CDR3s that were moderately but significantly shorter.

This chain uses TRBV11-3 with TRBJ1-2; no definite D call. The sequenced sample was stem cell memory CD4+ T cells from blood. The sequence came from a man under 40 with type 1 diabetes. CDR3 DNA: TGTGCCAGCAGCCTAAACGGAGGGCAAGTTAACTATGGCTACACCTTC. It encodes CASSLNGGQVNYGYTF.